This passage covers 27 T cell receptor beta chains from one sample sequenced in a study of shared clonotypes between healthy human individuals. TCRdb's table, derived via immunoSEQ multiplex PCR, lists solely in-frame clones and lacks some. The table shows some 2,000,000 clones, with approximately 95% occurring only once. Sequences were obtained from naive CD4+ T cells sorted from blood. The subset here: CD45RA+ positively selected. Every receptor here comes from a man younger than 35 in good health.

The V gene is TRBV5-1, the J gene TRBJ2-2; D not certain. CDR1 and CDR2 (germline): SGHRS, YFSETQ. The CDR3 is made up of 14 amino acids. The germline V and J ends were trimmed by 2 bases and 5 bases, with 10 bases remaining between them. The CDR3 sequence: CASSFNPGTGELFF. The CDR3 nucleotides read TGCGCCAGCAGCTTTAACCCAGGAACCGGGGAGCTGTTTTTT.

The chain joins TRBV7-2 to TRBJ2-7, with 8 bases aligning to TRBD2. V dropped 6 bases and J dropped 5; count of bases not matched to a gene: 9. Germline V lookup: CDR1 SGHTA, CDR2 FQGNSA. This CDR3 comprises 14 residues. The CDR3 nucleotides read TGTGCCAGCAGATATCTAGCGGGCTCAAACGAGCAGTACTTC. Translation gives CASRYLAGSNEQYF.

The rearrangement uses TRBV14 and TRBJ1-6, with TRBD1 as a possible D gene (6 bases). The CDR3 totals 14 residues. Trimming cost V 5 bases and J 7 bases, with 12 bases left between them. CDR1 is SGHDN and CDR2 is FVKESK in the germline V gene. In DNA, the CDR3 is TGTGCCAGCAGCATCGGACAGATAAATTCACCCCTCCACTTT. Residues: CASSIGQINSPLHF.

The chain employs TRBV11-3 and TRBJ2-1; 7 bases match TRBD2. This CDR3 region has 16 residues. Germline values: CDR1 SGHNT, CDR2 YENEEA. J was trimmed by 0 bases and V by 7 bases; bases with no gene match: 9. As DNA, the CDR3 is TGTGCCAGCAACACCACGTCGGGGGGCTCCTACAATGAGCAGTTCTTC. Its protein is CASNTTSGGSYNEQFF.

The rearrangement links TRBV19 to TRBJ2-7, with D hard to call. The germline gives CDR1 LNHDA, CDR2 SQIVND (reference sequence). V lost 6 bases, J lost 4 bases, and 10 bases lay in between. The CDR3 loop spans 12 amino acids. CDR3 in amino acids: CASRARKYEQYF. The CDR3 region has the DNA TGTGCCAGTAGGGCTAGAAAATACGAGCAGTACTTC.

The V call is TRBV5-8, the J call TRBJ2-1; the D gene is possibly TRBD1 (5 bases). The CDR3 has 15 residues. In germline, CDR1 is SGHTS, CDR2 YDEGEE. Trimming left V 4 bases short and J 3 bases short, with 14 bases between. In nucleotides, the CDR3 is TGTGCCAGCAGCGAGTCAGGGTATAGCTACAATGAGCAGTTCTTC. Protein: CASSESGYSYNEQFF.

The V and J genes are TRBV5-4 and TRBJ2-7; the match to TRBD2 covers 13 bases. Germline V gene sequence: CDR1 SGHNT, CDR2 YYREEE (reference sequence). There are 16 residues in the CDR3. The V and J ends lost 4 bases and 5 bases, in that order; junction bases with no gene match: 9. CDR3: CASSVRTSGSSHEQYF. The CDR3 region has the DNA TGTGCCAGCAGCGTTCGGACTAGCGGGAGTTCCCACGAGCAGTACTTC.

The V gene is TRBV5-1, the J gene TRBJ1-6, with a tentative D call TRBD1 (6 bases). The germline V gene encodes CDR1 SGHRS and CDR2 YFSETQ. V lost 2 bases to trimming and J lost 0 bases, with 9 bases between them. This CDR3 region has 16 residues. CDR3 sequence (DNA): TGCGCCAGCAGCTTTACGGACAGCTCCTATAATTCACCCCTCCACTTT. This sequence encodes CASSFTDSSYNSPLHF.

The chain couples TRBV6-6 to TRBJ2-5; TRBD2 aligns across 12 bases. CDR3 length equals 15 residues. The germline V gene encodes CDR1 MNHNY and CDR2 SVGAGI (reference sequence). J gave up 2 bases and V 8 bases, and 6 bases lay outside the gene matches. CDR3 nucleotide sequence: TGTGCCAGCTCCCCTAGCGGGAGGGCGCAAGAGACCCAGTACTTC. Amino acid sequence: CASSPSGRAQETQYF.

This chain connects TRBV4-1 to TRBJ2-5; TRBD2 is a possible D gene (5 bases). This CDR3 spans 19 amino acids. Trimming stripped 0 bases from V and 1 base from J, with 21 bases between. CDR1 is MGHRA, CDR2 YSYEKL, per germline. CDR3 in amino acids: CASSQDEGLLAGIQETQYF. The CDR3 coding sequence is TGCGCCAGCAGCCAAGATGAAGGGCTGTTGGCGGGTATCCAAGAGACCCAGTACTTC.

The chain joins TRBV18 to TRBJ1-3; D perhaps matches TRBD1 (6 bases). Trimming removed 6 bases from V and 3 bases from J, with 12 bases in between. The V gene's germline CDR1 is KGHSH and CDR2 LQKENI. The length of the CDR3 is 14 residues. CDR3 DNA: TGTGCCAGCTCCCAGGGGCTCCTTGGAAACACCATATATTTT. Amino acids: CASSQGLLGNTIYF.

The chain employs TRBV6-6 and TRBJ2-4; 7 bases are a match to TRBD2. There are 15 residues in the CDR3. Germline V gene sequence: CDR1 MNHNY, CDR2 SVGAGI (reference sequence). V shed 5 bases and J 5 bases; nucleotides not matched to a gene: 9. The CDR3: CASSKERDAQNIQYF. As DNA, the CDR3 is TGTGCCAGCAGTAAAGAGCGGGACGCCCAAAACATTCAGTACTTC.

The V call is TRBV7-2, the J call TRBJ2-1; 9 positions agree with TRBD2. The CDR3 extends over 16 amino acids. The V segment lost 4 bases and the J segment 6 bases; nucleotides outside the gene matches: 10. Germline loops: CDR1 SGHTA, CDR2 FQGNSA. The CDR3 loop is CASSSKLSGSLNEQFF. The DNA of the CDR3 is TGTGCCAGCAGCTCGAAACTTAGCGGGAGTCTCAATGAGCAGTTCTTC.

The J gene is TRBJ2-7, the V gene TRBV5-1; D is unresolved. This CDR3 comprises 13 residues. CDR1 and CDR2 (germline): SGHRS, YFSETQ. V dropped 4 bases and J dropped 5 bases, with 13 bases sitting between them. DNA of the CDR3: TGCGCCAGCAGCCGAGCCGTGGGGAACGAGCAGTACTTC. Its translation: CASSRAVGNEQYF.

This chain uses TRBV28 with TRBJ1-2; 10 nucleotides match TRBD1. CDR1 and CDR2 from the germline V gene are MDHEN and SYDVKM. The CDR3 runs to 18 residues. The junction had 20 bases not matched to a gene; V was cut back by 5 bases and J by 8 bases. Here the CDR3 DNA reads TGTGCCAGCAGTACCCCTCGACAGGGGGCGCTTCCTATGCTAGGCTACACCTTC. It yields the protein CASSTPRQGALPMLGYTF.

This rearrangement joins TRBV5-1 to TRBJ2-1; D not certain. The V end lost 0 bases, the J end lost 7 bases, and 17 bases lay between the germline ends. The germline gives CDR1 SGHRS, CDR2 YFSETQ. The CDR3 extends over 16 amino acids. CDR3 sequence: CASSLAVASTGNEQFF. The CDR3 coding sequence is TGCGCCAGCAGCTTGGCCGTGGCTTCAACCGGAAATGAGCAGTTCTTC.

The V and J genes are TRBV4-1 and TRBJ2-7, with unresolved D. Trimming removed 3 bases at V and 0 bases at J, with 12 bases between. The germline CDR1 and CDR2 sequences are MGHRA and YSYEKL. The length of the CDR3 is 15 residues. CDR3 DNA: TGCGCCAGCAGCCATCCAAAAGGGTCCTCCTACGAGCAGTACTTC. Residues: CASSHPKGSSYEQYF.

V is TRBV5-1 and J is TRBJ2-3; D remains ambiguous. V was pared by 4 bases and J by 2 bases, with 11 bases between. CDR1 SGHRS and CDR2 YFSETQ come from the germline V gene. The CDR3 has 14 residues. The CDR3 nucleotides read TGCGCCAGCAGCGACGCCCGATCCACAGATACGCAGTATTTT. It yields the protein CASSDARSTDTQYF.

CDR3 coding DNA: TGTGCCAGCTCACCACCTTGGCTAGCGGGAGCAACAGATACGCAGTATTTT. Translation: CASSPPWLAGATDTQYF. The chain joins TRBV18 to TRBJ2-3, with 10 bases that match TRBD2. The CDR3 loop spans 17 amino acids. Unmatched junction bases numbered 6, after V lost 0 bases and J lost 3 bases. CDR1 and CDR2 from the germline V gene are KGHSH and LQKENI. The full variable domain, with the rest looked up from reference TRBV18 and TRBJ2-3, is NAGVMQNPRHLVRRRGQEARLRCSPMKGHSHVYWYRQLPEEGLKFMVYLQKENIIDESGMPKERFSAEFPKEGPSILRIQQVVRGDSAAYFCASSPPWLAGATDTQYFGPGTRLTVL.

V usage is TRBV29-1 and J usage is TRBJ2-1; D tentatively fits TRBD1 or TRBD2 (5 bases each). V was shortened by 5 bases and J by 8 bases, with 16 bases between the two germline ends. Per germline, CDR1 SQVTM and CDR2 ANQGSEA. This CDR3 comprises 13 residues. The CDR3 DNA is TGCAGCGTTCGGACTCGTCTAGGGGATGAGCAGTTCTTC. Protein: CSVRTRLGDEQFF.

This clone was observed once. J is TRBJ2-7 and V is TRBV4-1; 7 bases match TRBD1. Losses at the gene ends were 5 bases for V and 2 bases for J; bases not matched to a gene: 6. The germline V gene has CDR1 MGHRA and CDR2 YSYEKL. The CDR3 is 14 amino acids. The CDR3 loop is CASSLGQRTYEQYF. For the CDR3, the DNA is TGCGCCAGCAGCTTGGGACAGCGCACCTACGAGCAGTACTTC.

The chain links TRBV30 to TRBJ2-1; 9 nucleotides align to TRBD2. Germline V CDR1 and CDR2: GTSNPN, SVGIG (reference sequence). V was pared by 3 bases and J by 4 bases, with 19 bases of the junction left unmatched. The CDR3 has 19 residues. The CDR3 region has the DNA TGTGCCTGGAGGCGGGAGGGATTGGGGTGGGCAGTAGAGTACAATGAGCAGTTCTTC. This encodes CAWRREGLGWAVEYNEQFF.

This chain links TRBV2 with TRBJ1-6, with 7 bases lining up with TRBD1. The CDR3 spans 13 residues. Unmatched junction bases numbered 9, after V lost 7 bases and J lost 12 bases. From germline, CDR1 is SNHLY and CDR2 FYNNEI. CDR3 in amino acids: CASMSRGARPLHF. The CDR3 DNA reads TGTGCCAGCATGTCCAGGGGGGCTAGACCCCTCCACTTT.

Turning to this clone: Other nucleotide sequences from this sample produce the same CDR3. The chain joins TRBV7-9 to TRBJ1-6, with D tentatively TRBD1 (5 bases). CDR3 length: 14 amino acids. Looked up from germline, CDR1 is SEHNR and CDR2 is FQNEAQ (reference sequence). Between the trimmed V and J ends, which lost 1 base and 6 bases, there was a span of 7 bases. The DNA for the CDR3 is TGTGCCAGCAGCTTAGAGGGACTTAATTCACCCCTCCACTTT. Amino acids: CASSLEGLNSPLHF.

The CDR3 here is CASSLVAGEKLFF. The CDR3 DNA reads TGTGCCAGCAGCTTGGTTGCAGGTGAAAAACTGTTTTTT. This chain uses TRBV5-5 with TRBJ1-4; no firm D call. There are 13 residues in the CDR3. Germline CDR1 reads SGHKS; CDR2 reads YYEKEE (reference sequence). Trimming stripped 0 bases from V and 7 bases from J, with 7 bases between.

The V gene is TRBV2, the J gene TRBJ1-6; TRBD1 matches at 8 bases. Germline CDR1 and CDR2: SNHLY and FYNNEI. The length of the CDR3 is 16 residues. Trimming took 5 bases from V and 6 from J; bases not matched to a gene: 9. For the CDR3, the DNA is TGTGCCAGCAGTTATCAGGGGGCGGCAGGTAATTCACCCCTCCACTTT. Translated: CASSYQGAAGNSPLHF.

The chain links TRBV30 to TRBJ2-6, with 8 positions matching TRBD1. V shed 1 base and J 4 bases; nucleotides not matched to a gene: 3. CDR3 size: 15 residues. The germline V gene encodes CDR1 GTSNPN and CDR2 SVGIG (reference sequence). The CDR3 loop is CAWSDRGNGANVLTF. CDR3 sequence (DNA): TGTGCCTGGAGTGACAGGGGGAACGGGGCCAACGTCCTGACTTTC.